This is a list of T cell receptor beta chains from one sample in a study of cytomegalovirus exposure and HLA in healthy donors. Sequencing was performed with immunoSEQ multiplex PCR; in TCRdb, only in-frame clones are kept and a portion is missing. The sample lists 100,000 to 150,000 clones; 77% were seen once. The source material was PBMCs. The receptors were sampled from a male donor in good health and CMV-seropositive. Each CDR3 is given with its conserved first and last residue. The D gene is left open where the match is weak. For some rows the clone size is stated as once, few or many, or as a class when expanded; others skip it.

TRBJ2-3	TRBV7-2	NA	TRBD2	TGTGCCAGCAGCTCGGGACTAGCGGGGGGTGGATATACGCAGTATTTT	CASSSGLAGGGYTQYF
TRBJ2-4	TRBV27	NA	TRBD2	TGTGCCAGCAGTTTAAATCTGGGAGGGAACAGTCAGTACTTC	CASSLNLGGNSQYF
TRBJ1-2	TRBV19	few	NA	TGTGCCAGTAGTCGAAAGGGACACGGCGGGGGAGGCTACACCTTC	CASSRKGHGGGGYTF
TRBJ2-7	TRBV27	once	TRBD2	TGTGCCAGCAGGAGGGGACAGCGGGAGGGCCTCTTCAGCTACGAGCAGTACTTC	CASRRGQREGLFSYEQYF
TRBJ2-3	TRBV10-3	NA	TRBD2	TGTGCCCTACGGGGGGGCGGAGATACGCAGTATTTT	CALRGGGDTQYF
TRBJ2-1	TRBV9	NA	NA	TGTGCCAGCAGCTATCTCGCGGGGAACTACAATGAGCAGTTCTTC	CASSYLAGNYNEQFF
TRBJ2-7	TRBV14	once	NA	TGTGCCAGCAGCACCGGGAGGGGACAGAGAATCTACGAGCAGTACTTC	CASSTGRGQRIYEQYF
TRBJ2-7	TRBV7-9	NA	NA	TGTGCCAGCAGCTCCAGGGGAGGGGACGGCTCCTACGAGCAGTACTTC	CASSSRGGDGSYEQYF
TRBJ2-2	TRBV2	NA	TRBD2	TGTGCCAGCAGTGAACAAGGCGGGAGAAGCGGAACCGGGGAGCTGTTTTTT	CASSEQGGRSGTGELFF
TRBJ2-5	TRBV10-3	few	NA	TGTGCCATCAGTGAGTCAGGGGGAGGGCCTCAAGAGACCCAGTACTTC	CAISESGGGPQETQYF
TRBJ1-1	TRBV2	NA	TRBD1	TGTGCCAGCAGCAGACAGGGAGCCATGAACACTGAAGCTTTCTTT	CASSRQGAMNTEAFF
TRBJ2-5	TRBV7-2	NA	NA	TGTGCCAGCAGCTTACTGAGGGGGCAAGAGACCCAGTACTTC	CASSLLRGQETQYF